This TCR beta chain stems from a study of blood T cell repertoires in COVID-19. Study details: From the United States, Italy and Spain came samples of acute and convalescent COVID-19.

The CDR3 runs to 15 residues. Germline assignment: CDR1 MNHEY and CDR2 SVGAGI. V dropped 8 bases and J dropped 4; count of bases not matched to a gene: 7. Study processing details: Reference gene primer amplification gave nucleated cell count estimates. The repertoire was sequenced with immunoSEQ multiplex PCR; TCRdb's copy has only in-frame clones and lacks some. That table gives V, J and clone size, and the DNA gave D and trimming. This sample has about 360,000 clones, with around nine tenths found just once. Input material: peripheral blood. The V call is TRBV6-5, the J call TRBJ2-1, with 11 nucleotides matching TRBD2. This sequence originates from a human donor in a cohort sampled during active COVID-19. DNA for the CDR3: TGTGCCAGCTCCGCTCTAGCGGGAGGTTACAATGAGCAGTTCTTC. The encoded protein is CASSALAGGYNEQFF.